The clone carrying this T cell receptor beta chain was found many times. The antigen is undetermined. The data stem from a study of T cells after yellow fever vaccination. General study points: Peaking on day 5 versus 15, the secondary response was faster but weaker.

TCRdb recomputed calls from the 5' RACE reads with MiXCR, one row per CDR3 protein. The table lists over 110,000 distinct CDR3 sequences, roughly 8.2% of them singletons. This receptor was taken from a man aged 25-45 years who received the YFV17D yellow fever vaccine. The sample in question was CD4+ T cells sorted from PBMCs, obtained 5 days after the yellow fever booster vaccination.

CDR3 coding DNA: TGCGCCAGCAGTCAACTGACTAGCGGGAGGACAGATACGCAGTATTTT. This translates into CASSQLTSGRTDTQYF. The genes are TRBV4-3 and TRBJ2-3, with TRBD2 identical over 13 bases. The germline CDR1 and CDR2 sequences are LGHNA and YSLEER. The CDR3 runs to 16 residues. V shed 6 bases, J shed 3 bases, and the junction held 6 bases outside the gene matches.